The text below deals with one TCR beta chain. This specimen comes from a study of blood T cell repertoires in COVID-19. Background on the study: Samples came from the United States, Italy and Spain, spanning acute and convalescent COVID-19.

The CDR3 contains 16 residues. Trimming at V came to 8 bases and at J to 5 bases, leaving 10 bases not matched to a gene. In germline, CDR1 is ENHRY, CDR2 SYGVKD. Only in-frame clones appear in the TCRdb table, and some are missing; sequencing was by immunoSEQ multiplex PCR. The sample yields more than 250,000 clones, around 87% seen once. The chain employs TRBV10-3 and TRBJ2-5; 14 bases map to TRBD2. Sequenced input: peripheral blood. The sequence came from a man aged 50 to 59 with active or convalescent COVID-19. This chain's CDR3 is CAIGSGLAGVGETQYF. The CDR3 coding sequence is TGTGCCATCGGCTCGGGACTAGCGGGAGTAGGTGAGACCCAGTACTTC.